This T cell receptor (beta chain) is drawn from a study of blood T cell repertoires in COVID-19. This CDR3 region has 13 residues. Trimming took 6 bases from V and 4 from J, leaving 12 bases between them. Profiled with immunoSEQ multiplex PCR; TCRdb holds only in-frame clones, not every one. The sample lists approximately 440,000 clones; 88% were seen once. The chain has TRBV12-3 or TRBV12-4 and TRBJ2-5, with D possibly being TRBD2 (5 bases). The origin of this receptor is a woman aged 50 to 60 with COVID-19, enrolled during active disease. The sample comprised peripheral blood. The CDR3, as DNA: TGTGCCAGCAGGCGGCTTGGGAGAGAGACCCAGTACTTC. It yields the protein CASRRLGRETQYF.